This is a list of T cell receptor beta chains from one sample in a study of response to subunit inactivated influenza vaccine. TCRdb recomputed calls from the RT-PCR reads with MiXCR, one row per CDR3 protein. The table includes some 600,000 distinct CDR3 sequences, 12% to 15% detected once. Material: PBMCs from blood, obtained 14 to 15 days before vaccination. The receptors derive from a man aged 50-60 years who received an inactivated influenza vaccine. Both conserved end residues are part of each CDR3. D genes are given only for firm matches. Expanded clones are given a class, and other clones once, few, many or no size at all.

J	D	size	V	DNA	CDR3
TRBJ2-5	-	few	TRBV6-2/TRBV6-3	TGTGCCAGCAGTTACTCCCTGGGGAGCAGGGGACTCCAAGAGACCCAGTACTTC	CASSYSLGSRGLQETQYF
TRBJ2-2	TRBD2	few	TRBV12-3/TRBV12-4	TGTGCCAGCAGTTTTCTTTGGTCACATACGACTAGCGGGAGTGGGACCGGGGAGCTGTTTTTT	CASSFLWSHTTSGSGTGELFF
TRBJ2-7	-	many	TRBV28	TGTGCCAGCAGTTTAGGTGTGGCCTCACCGACCTACGAGCAGTACTTC	CASSLGVASPTYEQYF
TRBJ2-6	-	-	TRBV3-1	TGTGCCAGCAGCCCCTTAGGAGGGGGTTTTCTCTCTGGGGCCAACGTCCTGACTTTC	CASSPLGGGFLSGANVLTF
TRBJ2-1	TRBD2	few	TRBV11-2	TGTGCCAGCAGCTTAGTAAGGACTAGCGGGAGCAATGAGCAGTTCTTC	CASSLVRTSGSNEQFF
TRBJ2-1	TRBD2	-	TRBV3-1	TGTGCCAGCAGCCAAATCCTAGCGGGACACAATGAGCAGTTCTTC	CASSQILAGHNEQFF
TRBJ2-7	TRBD2	many	TRBV5-1	TGCGCCAGCAGCTTCGGGACTACCTACGAGCAGTACTTC	CASSFGTTYEQYF
TRBJ2-1	-	-	TRBV10-3	TGTGCCATCAGGGCAGCCACCAAAACGAACAATGAGCAGTTCTTC	CAIRAATKTNNEQFF
TRBJ2-3	-	-	TRBV29-1	TGCAGCGTTACGAAGGACACAGATACGCAGTATTTT	CSVTKDTDTQYF
TRBJ2-3	TRBD2	-	TRBV4-2	TGTGCCAGCAGCCAGCTAGCGGGGCCCACAGATACGCAGTATTTT	CASSQLAGPTDTQYF
TRBJ2-5	-	many	TRBV12-3/TRBV12-4	TGTGCCAGCAGTTTCTACGGGACTCCAGAGACCCAGTACTTC	CASSFYGTPETQYF
TRBJ2-3	TRBD2	-	TRBV7-6	TGTGCCAGCAGCAAAGGGAGCGGGGGGCACGATACGCAGTATTTT	CASSKGSGGHDTQYF
TRBJ2-1	-	many	TRBV5-1	TGCGCCAGCAGCTTGACGGGGCGGGGGCGCTACAATGAGCAGTTCTTC	CASSLTGRGRYNEQFF
TRBJ1-5	-	many	TRBV3-1	TGTGCCAGCAGCCAAGTGGGGGCCGGGCAGCCCCAGCATTTT	CASSQVGAGQPQHF
TRBJ2-1	-	-	TRBV20-1	TGCAGTGCGGATGACGCGGAGGGGTACTCCTACAATGAGCAGTTCTTC	CSADDAEGYSYNEQFF
TRBJ2-7	-	many	TRBV12-3/TRBV12-4	TGTGCCAGCAGTTTACGCAGGTCCTCCTACGAGCAGTACTTC	CASSLRRSSYEQYF
TRBJ2-1	TRBD2	-	TRBV4-3	TGCGCCAGCAGCCCTAAGAGGGAACTAGCGGGAGGTTTCTCCTACAATGAGCAGTTCTTC	CASSPKRELAGGFSYNEQFF
TRBJ2-3	-	-	TRBV7-9	TGTGCCAGCAGGTCGGACGCGAATACGCAGTATTTT	CASRSDANTQYF
TRBJ2-7	-	few	TRBV6-5	TGTGCCAGCAGTTACTCCGCAGGGAGCTCCTACGAGCAGTACTTC	CASSYSAGSSYEQYF
TRBJ1-2	-	many	TRBV10-1	TGCGCCAGCAGTGACACGGGAACGAACTATGGCTACACCTTC	CASSDTGTNYGYTF
TRBJ2-3	-	-	TRBV6-5	TGTGCCAGCAGATTACAGGGGAGGATCATCACAGATACGCAGTATTTT	CASRLQGRIITDTQYF
TRBJ1-5	TRBD1	-	TRBV7-6	TGTGCCAGCAGCCAGGGGGCGAGCAATCAGCCCCAGCATTTT	CASSQGASNQPQHF
TRBJ2-7	-	few	TRBV27	TGTGCCAGCAGTTTTTTTTCAGGCTCCTACGAGCAGTACTTC	CASSFFSGSYEQYF
TRBJ2-7	TRBD2	few	TRBV12-3/TRBV12-4	TGTGCCAGCAATACCGGGACTATTTCCCACGAGCAGTACTTC	CASNTGTISHEQYF
TRBJ1-5	-	-	TRBV12-3/TRBV12-4	TGTGCCAGCAGTTTAGGGACAGACCATAGCAATCAGCCCCAGCATTTT	CASSLGTDHSNQPQHF
TRBJ2-1	-	-	TRBV6-5	TGTGCCAGCAGTTCGGCTTGGGAGCCGAATGAGCAGTTCTTC	CASSSAWEPNEQFF
TRBJ1-6	TRBD1	many	TRBV12-3/TRBV12-4	TGTGCCAGCAGACCTGACAGGGGAAATAATTCACCCCTCCACTTT	CASRPDRGNNSPLHF
TRBJ2-2	TRBD1	-	TRBV12-3/TRBV12-4	TGTGCCAGCACCATTAGGGGGCAGATCACCGGGGAGCTGTTTTTT	CASTIRGQITGELFF
TRBJ2-1	-	few	TRBV4-2	TGTGCCAGCAGCCATCGGGACATTTTCGCACATGAGCAGTTCTTC	CASSHRDIFAHEQFF
TRBJ2-7	-	-	TRBV12-3/TRBV12-4	TGTGCCAGCAGTTTCGAGGGGAGAGAGCAGTACTTC	CASSFEGREQYF
TRBJ2-5	TRBD2	-	TRBV5-1	TGCGCCAGCAGTCTTAGCGGGAACCAAGAGACCCAGTACTTC	CASSLSGNQETQYF
TRBJ2-4	TRBD1	few	TRBV20-1	TGCAGTGCTGAGAATGGACAGGGGCTTTTGGTCAAAAACATTCAGTACTTC	CSAENGQGLLVKNIQYF
TRBJ2-5	-	few	TRBV5-5	TGTGCCAGCAGTTCTGGGACCGTTGGGGAGACCCAGTACTTC	CASSSGTVGETQYF
TRBJ1-5	-	many	TRBV29-1	TGCAGCGTTGCCCGAGCAGGCGTCGGACAGCCCCAGCATTTT	CSVARAGVGQPQHF
TRBJ2-1	-	few	TRBV29-1	TGCAGCGTTGAAGGGGCGAGACAGCAAATCTACAATGAGCAGTTCTTC	CSVEGARQQIYNEQFF